What follows is one T cell receptor (beta chain) and its context. Its antigen is not known. Germline V gives CDR1 SQVTM, CDR2 ANQGSEA. The V and J ends lost 3 bases and 11 bases, in that order; junction bases with no gene match: 6. CDR3 size: 11 residues. Sequenced by immunoSEQ multiplex PCR; TCRdb stores in-frame clones only, minus some. The top ten hold more than 0.55% of the sample, which has under 1,100,000 clones, more than 75% seen once. Every one of the donors was a Caucasian adult that lived in Nashville, Tennessee. The sample comes from a study of shared clonotypes between healthy human individuals. As for the study in general: In total, the donors were a couple of women and a few men aged 18 to 49. Overall study results and limits: Clonotypes shared by all four sorted-subset donors had higher generation probabilities than non-shared clonotypes.

Sequenced input: memory CD4+ T cells from PBMCs. Subset specified: CD45RA-negative fraction. The chain has TRBV29-1 and TRBJ2-5; 7 positions agree with TRBD1. The source of this sequence is a man aged 18 to 30 in good health. Some clones in this sample may be carry-over from other donors' samples. In DNA form, the CDR3 reads TGCAGCGTTGACGACAGGGACAAGCAGTACTTC. Amino acid sequence: CSVDDRDKQYF.